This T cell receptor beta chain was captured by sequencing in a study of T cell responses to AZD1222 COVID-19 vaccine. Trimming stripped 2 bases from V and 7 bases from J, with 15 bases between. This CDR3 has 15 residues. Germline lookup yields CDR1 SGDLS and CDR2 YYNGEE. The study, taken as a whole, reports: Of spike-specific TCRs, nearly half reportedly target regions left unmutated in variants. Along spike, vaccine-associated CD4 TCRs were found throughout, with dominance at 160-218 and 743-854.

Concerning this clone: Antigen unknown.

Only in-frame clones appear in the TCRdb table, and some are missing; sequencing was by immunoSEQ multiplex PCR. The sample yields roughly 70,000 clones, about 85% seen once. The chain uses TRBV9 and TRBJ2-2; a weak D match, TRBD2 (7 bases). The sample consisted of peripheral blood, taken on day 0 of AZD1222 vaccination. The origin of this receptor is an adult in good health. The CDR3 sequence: CASSVGGPENGELFF. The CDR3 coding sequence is TGTGCCAGCAGCGTCGGGGGGCCCGAGAACGGGGAGCTGTTTTTT. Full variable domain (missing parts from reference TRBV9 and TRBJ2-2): DSGVTQTPKHLITATGQRVTLRCSPRSGDLSVYWYQQSLDQGLQFLIQYYNGEERAKGNILERFSAQQFPDLHSELNLSSLELGDSALYFCASSVGGPENGELFFGEGSRLTVL.